Listed here is a single T cell receptor (beta chain). The protocol was immunoSEQ multiplex PCR, while the TCRdb copy is restricted to in-frame clones and leaves out a portion. The sample records fewer than 65,000 clones, 75% to 90% being singletons. The record originates from a study of blood T cell repertoires in COVID-19. V trimming: 1 base; J trimming: 1 base; junction bases outside the gene matches: 9. The germline gives CDR1 SGDLS, CDR2 YYNGEE. CDR3 length: 18 residues. Source material: peripheral blood. The chain links TRBV9 to TRBJ2-2; TRBD1 matches 8 bases. The clonotype was recovered from a man aged 60-69 years with acute or convalescent COVID-19. Here the CDR3 reads CASSVLTAGTGNTGELFF. The DNA of the CDR3 is TGTGCCAGCAGCGTACTTACCGCCGGGACAGGGAACACCGGGGAGCTGTTTTTT.